Presented here are 27 T cell receptor beta chains from one specimen sequenced in a study of breast tumors, draining lymph nodes, adjacent tissues. TCRdb re-called the multiplex PCR reads with MiXCR, one entry per CDR3 protein. The repertoire holds about 140,000 distinct CDR3 sequences, around a third seen once, with around 2.3% in the top ten. Samples came from axillary lymph nodes draining the breast cancer. The sample comprised axillary lymph node tissue. Receptors originate from a female donor with breast cancer. Some clones in this sample may be carry-over from other donors' samples.

This clonotype was seen many times. The rearrangement uses TRBV6-5 and TRBJ2-1; D unclear. The germline V gene has CDR1 MNHEY and CDR2 SVGAGI. CDR3 length equals 13 residues. V lost 6 bases and J lost 7, with 13 bases in between. The CDR3 loop is CASSQRVGNEQFF. The CDR3 bases are TGTGCCAGCAGCCAAAGAGTGGGTAATGAGCAGTTCTTC.

This chain links TRBV18 with TRBJ2-3; D uncertain. CDR1 and CDR2 from the germline V gene are KGHSH and LQKENI. The germline V and J ends were trimmed by 2 bases and 5 bases, with 2 bases remaining between them. This CDR3 spans 11 amino acids. DNA of the CDR3: TGTGCCAGCTCACCAGGAGATACGCAGTATTTT. As protein: CASSPGDTQYF.

This clonotype was observed many times. The chain carries TRBV5-1 and TRBJ1-1, with D unclear. The germline gives CDR1 SGHRS, CDR2 YFSETQ. The CDR3 has 12 amino acids. V was pared by 1 base and J by 3 bases, with 4 bases between. Written as DNA, the CDR3 is TGCGCCAGCAGCTTGACGGACACTGAAGCTTTCTTT. It translates to CASSLTDTEAFF. The full variable domain, completed using reference TRBV5-1 and TRBJ1-1, is KAGVTQTPRYLIKTRGQQVTLSCSPISGHRSVSWYQQTPGQGLQFLFEYFSETQRNKGNFPGRFSGRQFSNSRSEMNVSTLELGDSALYLCASSLTDTEAFFGQGTRLTVV.

At least ten counts were recorded for this clonotype. The V call is TRBV18, the J call TRBJ2-5; TRBD2 aligns across 10 bases. The CDR3 has 16 residues. Trimming cost V 3 bases and J 3 bases; bases outside gene matches: 7. The germline V gene encodes CDR1 KGHSH and CDR2 LQKENI. The CDR3 protein is CASSPLTGLAEETQYF. CDR3 bases: TGTGCCAGCTCACCTTTGACAGGACTAGCGGAAGAGACCCAGTACTTC.

This clonotype was counted at least ten times. CDR3 DNA sequence: TGCGCCAGCAGCTTGGGAGGGTCCTACAATGAGCAGTTCTTC. Its protein product is CASSLGGSYNEQFF. The genes are TRBV5-1 and TRBJ2-1, with a weak D call TRBD2 (5 bases). In germline, CDR1 is SGHRS, CDR2 YFSETQ. CDR3 length equals 14 residues. V lost 0 bases and J lost 1, with 5 bases in between.

The chain employs TRBV24-1 and TRBJ2-5; 10 nucleotides line up with TRBD2. Germline CDR1 and CDR2: KGHDR and SFDVKD. Trimming took 5 bases from V and 3 from J; bases not matched to a gene: 11. The CDR3 sequence is 17 residues long. The CDR3 spells CATSAKRTSGFEETQYF. As DNA, the CDR3 is TGTGCCACCAGTGCTAAGAGGACTAGCGGATTCGAAGAGACCCAGTACTTC.

In its sample, this clonotype was seen many times. The rearrangement joins TRBV19 to TRBJ1-6, with a weak D call TRBD1 (6 bases). This CDR3 spans 14 amino acids. Looked up from germline, CDR1 is LNHDA and CDR2 is SQIVND (reference sequence). V dropped 3 bases and J dropped 6 bases, with 9 bases sitting between them. CDR3 protein: CASSIGQLNSPLHF. The CDR3 DNA is TGTGCCAGTAGTATTGGACAGCTTAATTCACCCCTCCACTTT.

This clonotype has ten or more counts. A read error is possible here, since a much larger clone lies one base away. This chain links TRBV20-1 with TRBJ2-5; D possibly uses TRBD1 or TRBD2 (5 bases each). Germline V CDR1 and CDR2: DFQATT, SNEGSKA (reference sequence). This CDR3 has 12 residues. CDR3: CSPWVGEETPYF. The DNA of the CDR3 is TGCAGCCCGTGGGTGGGGGAAGAGACCCCGTACTTC.

This clonotype was counted at least ten times. The V call is TRBV7-8, the J call TRBJ1-1; tentatively, D is TRBD1 (5 bases). Trimming shortened V by 5 bases and J by 1 base, and 14 bases separated the two germline ends. Germline V CDR1 and CDR2: SGHVS, FQNEAQ. This CDR3 contains 15 residues. CDR3 nucleotides: TGTGCCAGCAGCATGGGACGGAGTCCGAACACTGAAGCTTTCTTT. Translation: CASSMGRSPNTEAFF.

The DNA of the CDR3 is TGCGGGACGGACACCGGGGAGCTGTTTTTT. This sequence encodes CGTDTGELFF. The chain employs TRBV29-1 and TRBJ2-2; tentatively, D is TRBD1 or TRBD2 (5 bases each). Germline loops: CDR1 SQVTM, CDR2 ANQGSEA. The CDR3 is made up of 10 amino acids.

This clonotype was seen ten or more times. V usage is TRBV6-6 and J usage is TRBJ1-5, with a weak D call TRBD1 (6 bases). The CDR3 covers 15 residues. Germline lookup yields CDR1 MNHNY and CDR2 SVGAGI (reference sequence). V was clipped by 0 bases and J by 7 bases, with 13 bases between them. The CDR3 loop is CASSYSTGSGQPQHF. The DNA for the CDR3 is TGTGCCAGCAGTTACTCAACAGGGTCGGGACAGCCCCAGCATTTT.

This clonotype appeared many times. This sequence joins TRBV28 and TRBJ1-4; D unresolved. CDR1 and CDR2 (germline): MDHEN, SYDVKM. The CDR3 length is 12 residues. The ends were cut back, 7 bases at V and 7 bases at J, with 10 bases in the middle. CDR3 bases: TGTGCCAGCAACTCAGGTGGTGAAAAACTGTTTTTT. Translating gives CASNSGGEKLFF.

The chain has TRBV10-3 and TRBJ2-5, with 8 bases matching TRBD2. The CDR3 length is 13 residues. Unmatched junction bases numbered 4, after V lost 5 bases and J lost 5 bases. Germline V gives CDR1 ENHRY, CDR2 SYGVKD. This chain's CDR3 is CAISKSGSETQYF. The DNA of the CDR3 is TGTGCCATCAGTAAGAGCGGGAGTGAGACCCAGTACTTC.

Points on this clonotype: Since a much larger clone is just one base distant, this may be a read error. The chain combines TRBV19 with TRBJ2-1, with 9 bases identical to TRBD1. V was clipped by 4 bases and J by 8 bases; unmatched bases: 12. The germline V gene encodes CDR1 LNHDA and CDR2 SQIVND (reference sequence). The CDR3 sequence is 16 residues long. CDR3 loop: CASSKLTGGRPDEQFF. The CDR3 DNA is TGTGCCAGTAGTAAATTAACAGGGGGCCGCCCCGATGAGCAGTTCTTC.

This clonotype was seen many times. This sequence joins TRBV6-1 and TRBJ2-2; the D call may be TRBD1 or TRBD2 (5 bases each). From germline, CDR1 is MNHNS and CDR2 SASEGT. The CDR3 runs to 16 residues. V shed 10 bases and J shed 4 bases, with 22 bases lying between them. As DNA, the CDR3 is TGTGCCAACCGGGACGAATGGGAAGGTATCACCGGGGAGCTGTTTTTT. This codes for CANRDEWEGITGELFF.

There are many counts of this clonotype. The junction departs from the called germline gene at one end, perhaps through a read error. The chain joins TRBV18 to TRBJ1-5; D not certain. This CDR3 region has 14 residues. Germline V gene sequence: CDR1 KGHSH, CDR2 LQKENI. The CDR3: CASSPQDYNLPQHF. The CDR3 bases are TGTGCCAGCTCACCTCAGGACTACAATCTGCCCCAGCATTTT.

This clonotype was seen repeatedly, ten times or more. This sequence joins TRBV12-3 or TRBV12-4 and TRBJ1-3, with D tentatively TRBD1 (6 bases). V lost 5 bases and J 0 bases, leaving 14 bases between the germline ends. The CDR3 totals 16 residues. The CDR3 region has the DNA TGTGCCAGCAGTCTGAGGGGGGGAGTCTCTGGAAACACCATATATTTT. It is translated as CASSLRGGVSGNTIYF.

In its sample, this clonotype was seen many times. This chain links TRBV19 with TRBJ1-5, with TRBD1 as a possible D gene (6 bases). CDR3 size: 13 residues. The ends were cut back, 5 bases at V and 11 bases at J, with 16 bases in the middle. The V gene's germline CDR1 is LNHDA and CDR2 SQIVND (reference sequence). CDR3 in DNA: TGTGCCAGTAGTTTACAGGGAATTACGACCCAGCATTTT. This sequence encodes CASSLQGITTQHF.

This clonotype appeared many times. J is TRBJ2-3 and V is TRBV18; D is tentatively TRBD1 or TRBD2 (5 bases each). CDR1 is KGHSH and CDR2 is LQKENI in the germline V gene. Trimming removed 5 bases from V and 6 bases from J, with 12 bases in between. CDR3 size: 13 residues. The CDR3 DNA follows: TGTGCCAGCTCAGAGCTGGGACGTGATACGCAGTATTTT. Encoded protein: CASSELGRDTQYF.

This clonotype was recorded many times. V is TRBV20-1 and J is TRBJ2-3; 10 nucleotides align to TRBD2. The germline V gene has CDR1 DFQATT and CDR2 SNEGSKA (reference sequence). Trimming removed 3 bases from V and 0 bases from J; junction bases left unmatched: 0. CDR3 size: 14 residues. The CDR3 DNA reads as TGCAGTGCTAGGACTAGCGGGAGCACAGATACGCAGTATTTT. As protein: CSARTSGSTDTQYF.

This clonotype was counted only a few times. This sequence may be a read error, since a much larger clone differs from it by one base. The V call is TRBV20-1, the J call TRBJ2-3, with 8 positions matching TRBD2. V dropped 6 bases and J dropped 8; count of bases not matched to a gene: 13. Germline loops: CDR1 DFQATT, CDR2 SNEGSKA (reference sequence). The CDR3 is 14 residues long. CDR3 residues: CSAGERGLGATQYF. Written as DNA, the CDR3 is TGCAGTGCCGGGGAGCGGGGGCTGGGGGCTACGCAGTATTTT.

This clonotype has at least ten counts. A much larger clone is a single base away; this may be a read error. This chain connects TRBV20-1 to TRBJ1-2, with D tentatively TRBD1 (6 bases). This CDR3 is 12 amino acids long. Germline CDR1 and CDR2: DFQATT and SNEGSKA (reference sequence). The CDR3 DNA is TGCAGTGCCCCCGGGACAAGCTATGGCTCCACCTTC. Translated, it gives CSAPGTSYGSTF.

About this clonotype: A junction boundary mismatches the germline segment, possibly from a read error. The J gene is TRBJ2-1, the V gene TRBV7-6; unclear D gene. The CDR3 runs 12 residues. Looked up from germline, CDR1 is SGHVS and CDR2 is FNYEAQ. The CDR3 coding sequence is TGTGCCGGCAGCTCCGCAAGGGATGGGCAGTTCTTC. It codes for CAGSSARDGQFF.

This clonotype was detected ten times or more. This may stem from a read error, because a much larger clone lies one nucleotide away. The chain couples TRBV9 to TRBJ1-2, with 10 bases fitting TRBD1. Per germline, CDR1 SGDLS and CDR2 YYNGEE. This CDR3 has 15 residues. Here the CDR3 DNA reads TGTGCCAGCAGCGTAGAGGGACAGGGGATTCGAGGCTCCACCTTC. Protein: CASSVEGQGIRGSTF.

About this clonotype: Mismatch with germline at one junction end may stem from a read error. The V gene is TRBV5-6, the J gene TRBJ2-5; D unclear. CDR3 length: 14 residues. Germline values: CDR1 SGHDT, CDR2 YYEEEE. CDR3 sequence: CAGSYPNPLETQYF. The CDR3 coding sequence is TGTGCCGGCAGCTATCCAAATCCCCTCGAGACCCAGTACTTC. The whole variable domain, filled in from reference TRBV5-6 and TRBJ2-5, reads DAGVTQSPTHLIKTRGQQVTLRCSPKSGHDTVSWYQQALGQGPQFIFQYYEEEERQRGNFPDRFSGHQFPNYSSELNVNALLLGDSALYLCAGSYPNPLETQYFGPGTRLLVL.

About this clonotype: The germline gene is not matched at one end of the junction; a read error may be the cause. This chain uses TRBV9 with TRBJ2-1, with no clear D. Germline values: CDR1 SGDLS, CDR2 YYNGEE. The CDR3 contains 14 residues. The CDR3 loop is CASSVRSVGNEQSF. CDR3 in DNA: TGTGCCAGCAGCGTAAGGAGTGTGGGCAATGAGCAGTCCTTC.

The V gene is TRBV19, the J gene TRBJ2-2; TRBD1 agrees at 8 bases. V lost 5 bases to trimming and J lost 5 bases; unmatched junction nucleotides: 13. The CDR3 loop spans 17 amino acids. Germline-derived CDR1 and CDR2 are LNHDA and SQIVND (reference sequence). The CDR3 sequence: CASSSLGQGKGTGELFF. As DNA, the CDR3 is TGTGCCAGTAGTTCCCTCGGACAGGGAAAAGGTACCGGGGAGCTGTTTTTT. Filled out from reference TRBV19 and TRBJ2-2, the complete variable domain reads DGGITQSPKYLFRKEGQNVTLSCEQNLNHDAMYWYRQDPGQGLRLIYYSQIVNDFQKGDIAEGYSVSREKKESFPLTVTSAQKNPTAFYLCASSSLGQGKGTGELFFGEGSRLTVL.